The 25 T cell receptor beta chains reported below all come from one sample, sequenced in a study of blood T cell repertoires in COVID-19. TCRdb's table, derived via immunoSEQ multiplex PCR, lists solely in-frame clones and lacks some. The data hold 200,000 to 300,000 clones, with 83% observed a single time. Sequencing was done on a sample of peripheral blood. The receptor source for this set is a human donor in a cohort sampled during active COVID-19.

The genes are TRBV6-5 and TRBJ1-1; D unclear. Germline CDR1 reads MNHEY; CDR2 reads SVGAGI. Trimming left V 4 bases short and J 0 bases short, with 9 bases between. This CDR3 comprises 14 residues. CDR3 region: CASSSQSLNTEAFF. The CDR3 DNA is TGTGCCAGCAGTTCCCAGTCCCTGAACACTGAAGCTTTCTTT.

The J gene is TRBJ2-1, the V gene TRBV19, with 7 bases fitting TRBD1. The CDR3 covers 15 residues. From germline, CDR1 is LNHDA and CDR2 SQIVND (reference sequence). The junction had 13 bases not matched to a gene; V was cut back by 6 bases and J by 8 bases. The CDR3 loop reads CASSRDSGSRDEQFF. In DNA form, the CDR3 reads TGTGCCAGTAGCCGGGACAGCGGCTCTCGGGATGAGCAGTTCTTC.

This clone is a singleton in its sample. The chain employs TRBV7-2 and TRBJ2-5, with a possible D match to TRBD2 (6 bases). Germline assignment: CDR1 SGHTA and CDR2 FQGNSA. The CDR3 runs to 15 residues. The V end lost 5 bases, the J end lost 4 bases, and 17 bases lay between the germline ends. The chain's CDR3 is CASSPVRGLGETQYF. CDR3 nucleotides: TGTGCCAGCAGCCCAGTGCGGGGATTAGGAGAGACCCAGTACTTC.

The chain joins TRBV19 to TRBJ1-5, with a possible D match to TRBD1 (6 bases). V was trimmed by 10 bases and J by 2 bases, leaving 15 bases between them. This CDR3 has 14 amino acids. From germline, CDR1 is LNHDA and CDR2 SQIVND (reference sequence). The CDR3 DNA reads TGTGCCACCCGACCCCGGACAGGCAATCAGCCCCAGCATTTT. Translation: CATRPRTGNQPQHF.

The chain links TRBV28 to TRBJ2-7, with 12 bases aligning to TRBD2. The CDR3 runs to 14 residues. Germline V gene sequence: CDR1 MDHEN, CDR2 SYDVKM. Losses at the gene ends were 3 bases for V and 6 bases for J; bases not matched to a gene: 3. CDR3 amino acids: CASSFRTSGVEQYF. Here the CDR3 DNA reads TGTGCCAGCAGTTTTCGGACTAGCGGGGTCGAGCAGTACTTC.

This chain connects TRBV6-7 to TRBJ2-7; TRBD2 agrees at 8 bases. TRBV6-7 is marked as an open reading frame, function uncertain. CDR3 length: 17 amino acids. V shed 0 bases, J shed 3 bases, and the junction held 10 bases outside the gene matches. This CDR3 is CASSYSSPGLADYEQYF. The CDR3 DNA sequence: TGTGCCAGCAGTTACTCGTCCCCTGGACTAGCAGACTACGAGCAGTACTTC.

V gene TRBV18 combines with J gene TRBJ1-6; D gene ambiguous. The germline CDR1 and CDR2 sequences are KGHSH and LQKENI. CDR3 length equals 13 residues. Trimming cost V 2 bases and J 5 bases, with 4 bases left between them. This CDR3 reads CASSPENNSPLHF. The CDR3 coding sequence is TGTGCCAGCTCACCAGAGAATAATTCACCCCTCCACTTT.

The rearrangement joins TRBV7-2 to TRBJ2-7; D might be TRBD2 (6 bases). Trimming took 5 bases from V and 6 from J, leaving 17 bases between them. The germline CDR1 and CDR2 sequences are SGHTA and FQGNSA. CDR3 length: 14 amino acids. CDR3 in amino acids: CASSPGLQRGEQYF. The CDR3 DNA is TGTGCCAGCAGCCCGGGACTCCAACGGGGCGAGCAGTACTTC.

J is TRBJ2-3 and V is TRBV30; possibly TRBD2 for D (6 bases). Germline lookup yields CDR1 GTSNPN and CDR2 SVGIG (reference sequence). V shed 3 bases and J shed 4 bases, with 8 bases lying between them. This CDR3 is 12 amino acids long. CDR3: CAWRGTADTQYF. The CDR3, as DNA: TGTGCCTGGAGGGGGACTGCAGATACGCAGTATTTT.

This clone was counted a few times. At one end, the junction sequence differs from germline, possibly due to a read error. The chain has TRBV7-7 and TRBJ2-3; 10 bases align to TRBD1. CDR1 SSHAT and CDR2 FNYEAQ come from the germline V gene (reference sequence). The length of the CDR3 is 19 residues. In DNA, the CDR3 is TGTGCTAGCAGCTTACCACCGACAGGGGGCTCTGATCTCACAGATACGCAGTATTTT. Protein: CASSLPPTGGSDLTDTQYF.

This chain links TRBV6-5 with TRBJ2-7, with D possibly being TRBD2 (6 bases). The CDR3 is made up of 13 amino acids. Trimming shortened V by 6 bases and J by 1 base, and 10 bases separated the two germline ends. Germline CDR1 MNHEY, CDR2 SVGAGI. The CDR3 protein is CASRRGSSYEQYF. CDR3 bases: TGTGCCAGCAGGCGGGGCTCTTCCTACGAGCAGTACTTC.

The chain couples TRBV10-3 to TRBJ2-2; D gene unclear. V gave up 6 bases and J gave up 3 bases, with 5 bases separating them. The germline V gene encodes CDR1 ENHRY and CDR2 SYGVKD. This CDR3 spans 12 amino acids. CDR3 nucleotide sequence: TGTGCCATCAGGCTATACACCGGGGAGCTGTTTTTT. Protein sequence: CAIRLYTGELFF.

V gene TRBV19 combines with J gene TRBJ1-1; the D is unclear. The CDR3 runs to 16 residues. The V and J ends lost 4 bases and 4 bases respectively, with 19 bases between them. Germline-derived CDR1 and CDR2 are LNHDA and SQIVND (reference sequence). The chain's CDR3 is CASSKIMAGYGTEAFF. The CDR3 DNA reads TGTGCCAGTAGTAAGATTATGGCCGGGTACGGCACTGAAGCTTTCTTT.

The chain carries TRBV5-4 and TRBJ1-1; 7 bases align to TRBD1. The CDR3 is 15 residues long. V lost 1 base and J lost 5; bases outside the gene matches: 8. Germline assignment: CDR1 SGHNT and CDR2 YYREEE (reference sequence). The CDR3 loop reads CASSLRGRVDTEAFF. The CDR3 DNA follows: TGTGCCAGCAGCTTGAGGGGGCGCGTGGATACTGAAGCTTTCTTT.

In the case of this clone: Other DNA sequences in this specimen translate into the identical CDR3. The chain uses TRBV18 and TRBJ1-1; D gene ambiguous. Per the germline V gene, CDR1 is KGHSH and CDR2 is LQKENI. The CDR3 totals 12 residues. Trimming removed 3 bases from V and 0 bases from J, with 2 bases in between. The CDR3 DNA is TGTGCCAGCTCACCCTTGAACACTGAAGCTTTCTTT. As protein: CASSPLNTEAFF. The full variable domain, its missing parts supplied by reference TRBV18 and TRBJ1-1, is NAGVMQNPRHLVRRRGQEARLRCSPMKGHSHVYWYRQLPEEGLKFMVYLQKENIIDESGMPKERFSAEFPKEGPSILRIQQVVRGDSAAYFCASSPLNTEAFFGQGTRLTVV.

CDR3 region: CASSGGSSDSPLHF. The CDR3 DNA sequence: TGTGCCAGCAGCGGCGGATCATCAGATTCACCCCTCCACTTT. The rearrangement uses TRBV6-1 and TRBJ1-6; D call uncertain. The CDR3 sequence is 14 residues long. V was shortened by 6 bases and J by 8 bases, with 14 bases between the two germline ends. Germline V CDR1 and CDR2: MNHNS, SASEGT.

The chain uses TRBV10-3 and TRBJ2-2; 7 bases agree with TRBD1. Germline CDR1 and CDR2: ENHRY and SYGVKD. V trimming: 5 bases; J trimming: 1 base; junction bases outside the gene matches: 7. The CDR3 totals 16 residues. The CDR3 loop is CAISSRGTVNTGELFF. As DNA, the CDR3 is TGTGCCATCAGTTCCAGGGGGACAGTGAACACCGGGGAGCTGTTTTTT.

The genes are TRBV6-5 and TRBJ1-1; D gene uncertain. This CDR3 region has 13 residues. CDR1 MNHEY and CDR2 SVGAGI come from the germline V gene. V dropped 0 bases and J dropped 5 bases, with 7 bases sitting between them. CDR3 residues: CASSYSRETEAFF. The CDR3 DNA sequence: TGTGCCAGCAGTTACTCGAGGGAGACTGAAGCTTTCTTT.

This clone came up once. The rearrangement uses TRBV5-8 and TRBJ1-2; D is undetermined. Germline V lookup: CDR1 SGHTS, CDR2 YDEGEE. This CDR3 contains 14 residues. V lost 2 bases to trimming and J lost 2 bases, with 10 bases between them. The CDR3 reads CASSFREANYGYTF. For the CDR3, the DNA is TGTGCCAGCAGCTTCCGGGAGGCAAACTATGGCTACACCTTC.

The chain uses TRBV6-6 and TRBJ2-7; weak D call: TRBD1 (5 bases). This CDR3 has 13 amino acids. Trimming removed 8 bases from V and 3 bases from J, with 14 bases in between. In germline, CDR1 is MNHNY, CDR2 SVGAGI (reference sequence). This CDR3 reads CASGPERGYEQYF. Here the CDR3 DNA reads TGTGCCAGCGGGCCAGAAAGGGGCTACGAGCAGTACTTC.

The chain links TRBV27 to TRBJ1-5, with D possibly matching TRBD1 (6 bases). This CDR3 has 14 amino acids. Trimming pared 3 bases from V and 7 bases from J, leaving 13 bases between. Germline CDR1 reads MNHEY; CDR2 reads SMNVEV (reference sequence). The CDR3 DNA reads TGTGCCAGCAGTTTGACAGGCCAGGGGCAGCCCCAGCATTTT. This sequence encodes CASSLTGQGQPQHF.

The rearrangement joins TRBV30 to TRBJ2-1; 7 positions agree with TRBD1. Germline V gene lookup returns CDR1 GTSNPN and CDR2 SVGIG (reference sequence). CDR3 length equals 12 residues. V lost 4 bases, J lost 4 bases, and 1 base stayed unmatched. In DNA, the CDR3 is TGTGCCTGGACGGGACAGTACAATGAGCAGTTCTTC. This codes for CAWTGQYNEQFF.

V gene TRBV30 combines with J gene TRBJ1-6; D ambiguous. This CDR3 is 15 amino acids long. Trimming took off 0 bases at V and 5 bases at J, with 11 bases between the two ends. Looked up from germline, CDR1 is GTSNPN and CDR2 is SVGIG (reference sequence). CDR3 in DNA: TGTGCCTGGAGTGTGCGGAGGACGGATAATTCACCCCTCCACTTT. Its translation is CAWSVRRTDNSPLHF.

The rearrangement links TRBV10-3 to TRBJ1-4; D uncertain. Germline CDR1 and CDR2: ENHRY and SYGVKD. V lost 11 bases and J 0 bases, leaving 7 bases between the germline ends. The CDR3 length is 12 residues. The CDR3, as DNA: TGTGCCTCGGCGGCAACTAATGAAAAACTGTTTTTT. It is translated as CASAATNEKLFF.

This clone has only one observation. The chain joins TRBV7-9 to TRBJ2-3; a weak D match, TRBD2 (6 bases). V was cut by 4 bases and J by 3 bases, with 11 bases left in between. In germline, CDR1 is SEHNR, CDR2 FQNEAQ (reference sequence). This CDR3 comprises 14 residues. CDR3 sequence (DNA): TGTGCCAGCAGCTCGGGGGAAGGAACAGATACGCAGTATTTT. Translated: CASSSGEGTDTQYF.